What follows are 14 T cell receptor beta chains derived from one specimen sequenced in a study of vaccination effects on CD4 cells after COVID-19. Their recognized antigens are unknown. Sequencing was performed with immunoSEQ multiplex PCR; in TCRdb, only in-frame clones are kept and a portion is missing. The sample has some 60,000 clones, approximately 72% seen once; the top ten hold 3.5% to 5.5%. A roughly 10-day culture period preceded the isolation of CD4+ T cells. Vaccine administered to participants consisted of two doses of either BNT162b2 or mRNA-1273. Sequences were derived from CD4+ T cells from PBMCs cultured without peptide, sampled after COVID-19 vaccination. Receptors were obtained from a human donor who received a COVID-19 vaccine.

The gene calls are TRBV18 and TRBJ2-7; 8 bases match TRBD1. Germline V gene sequence: CDR1 KGHSH, CDR2 LQKENI. V was clipped by 3 bases and J by 3 bases; unmatched bases: 13. CDR3 size: 17 residues. The CDR3 nucleotides read TGTGCCAGCTCACCGACAGGGACAGGACGGTGGGTCTACGAGCAGTACTTC. Its protein is CASSPTGTGRWVYEQYF.

V and J are TRBV2 and TRBJ1-1, with a tentative D call TRBD1 (6 bases). Germline V gene sequence: CDR1 SNHLY, CDR2 FYNNEI. Trimming shortened V by 7 bases and J by 0 bases, and 12 bases separated the two germline ends. The CDR3 has 14 amino acids. The CDR3 reads CASNGGELNTEAFF. CDR3 DNA sequence: TGTGCCAGCAACGGGGGCGAATTGAACACTGAAGCTTTCTTT.

This chain uses TRBV5-1 with TRBJ1-4; D unresolved. CDR1 and CDR2 from the germline V gene are SGHRS and YFSETQ. V lost 0 bases, J lost 4 bases, and 7 bases lay in between. This CDR3 is 14 amino acids long. CDR3 in DNA: TGCGCCAGCAGCTTGGATGGGAATAATGAAAAACTGTTTTTT. Encoded protein: CASSLDGNNEKLFF. Together with reference TRBV5-1 and TRBJ1-4, the CDR3 gives the full variable domain: KAGVTQTPRYLIKTRGQQVTLSCSPISGHRSVSWYQQTPGQGLQFLFEYFSETQRNKGNFPGRFSGRQFSNSRSEMNVSTLELGDSALYLCASSLDGNNEKLFFGSGTQLSVL.

The chain combines TRBV19 with TRBJ2-5; 14 nucleotides match TRBD2. Per the germline V gene, CDR1 is LNHDA and CDR2 is SQIVND (reference sequence). V lost 7 bases, J lost 5 bases, and 6 bases stayed unmatched. The CDR3 has 15 amino acids. CDR3: CASKGTSGSLETQYF. DNA of the CDR3: TGTGCCAGTAAGGGGACTAGCGGGAGCCTCGAGACCCAGTACTTC.

V usage is TRBV7-2 and J usage is TRBJ2-7, with D possibly being TRBD1 (5 bases). The V gene lost 5 bases and the J gene lost 2 bases, with 13 bases spanning the gap. Germline values: CDR1 SGHTA, CDR2 FQGNSA. There are 14 residues in the CDR3. CDR3 DNA: TGTGCCAGCAGCCCACACCTGGGGCCCTACGAGCAGTACTTC. Protein: CASSPHLGPYEQYF.

The V call is TRBV4-1, the J call TRBJ2-3; 9 bases are shared with TRBD2. Trimming took 0 bases from V and 5 from J; bases not matched to a gene: 12. The germline gives CDR1 MGHRA, CDR2 YSYEKL. The CDR3 extends over 18 amino acids. Here the CDR3 reads CASSQDPLASGTRDTQYF. The CDR3 DNA sequence: TGCGCCAGCAGCCAAGACCCGTTGGCTAGCGGGACACGAGATACGCAGTATTTT.

J is TRBJ2-7 and V is TRBV3-1 (or the pseudogene TRBV3-2), with D tentatively TRBD2 (7 bases). CDR3 length equals 14 residues. Germline-derived CDR1 and CDR2 are LGHDT and YNNKEL (reference sequence). The V end was cut by 7 bases, the J end by 4 bases, with 17 bases between. CDR3 in amino acids: CASTRGALGYEQYF. Here the CDR3 DNA reads TGTGCCAGCACACGGGGGGCGCTGGGGTACGAGCAGTACTTC.

The rearrangement links TRBV12-3 or TRBV12-4 to TRBJ2-1; TRBD1 agrees at 8 bases. This CDR3 is 13 amino acids long. Unmatched junction bases numbered 8, after V lost 6 bases and J lost 10 bases. CDR3 in amino acids: CASSRGLFFEQFF. CDR3 nucleotides: TGTGCCAGCAGCAGGGGGCTTTTTTTCGAGCAGTTCTTC.

The chain carries TRBV12-5 and TRBJ2-1; TRBD1 matches at 10 bases. Trimming at V came to 6 bases and at J to 8 bases, leaving 13 bases not matched to a gene. CDR3 size: 16 residues. Germline loops: CDR1 LGHNT, CDR2 FRNRAP. The CDR3 region is CASGTHRDRGRHEQFF. DNA for the CDR3: TGTGCTAGTGGCACTCATCGGGACAGGGGAAGGCATGAGCAGTTCTTC.

V and J are TRBV2 and TRBJ2-5; TRBD2 is a possible D gene (5 bases). Germline CDR1 is SNHLY and CDR2 is FYNNEI. The CDR3 spans 15 residues. Trimming cost V 8 bases and J 5 bases, with 21 bases left between them. The CDR3 loop reads CASGPSGLPRETQYF. DNA of the CDR3: TGTGCCAGCGGGCCTTCCGGACTCCCACGGGAGACCCAGTACTTC.

V is TRBV6-1 and J is TRBJ1-5; TRBD1 matches 9 bases. CDR3 size: 17 residues. The germline V gene has CDR1 MNHNS and CDR2 SASEGT. Trimming cost V 0 bases and J 6 bases; bases outside gene matches: 9. The chain's CDR3 is CASSEAQTGGAGQPQHF. The CDR3 nucleotides are TGTGCCAGCAGTGAAGCCCAAACAGGGGGCGCGGGTCAGCCCCAGCATTTT.

The chain links TRBV19 to TRBJ1-2; TRBD1 agrees at 11 bases. The ends lost 6 bases at V and 7 bases at J; junction bases unmatched: 4. From germline, CDR1 is LNHDA and CDR2 SQIVND (reference sequence). The CDR3 totals 13 residues. The chain's CDR3 is CASRRTGGVGYTF. The CDR3 DNA sequence: TGTGCCAGTAGGCGGACAGGGGGCGTTGGCTACACCTTC.

The chain has TRBV5-5 and TRBJ1-1; D call uncertain. The CDR3 totals 15 residues. Per germline, CDR1 SGHKS and CDR2 YYEKEE (reference sequence). V was pared by 1 base and J by 1 base, with 11 bases between. CDR3 in DNA: TGTGCCAGCAGCTTGACCGGCTTAACGAACACTGAAGCTTTCTTT. Residues: CASSLTGLTNTEAFF.

This chain connects TRBV19 to TRBJ1-2; no definite D call. The V and J ends lost 5 bases and 2 bases respectively, with 15 bases between them. Germline V gives CDR1 LNHDA, CDR2 SQIVND (reference sequence). CDR3 length: 15 residues. CDR3 protein: CASSPGRQKNYGYTF. The CDR3 DNA reads as TGTGCCAGTAGTCCGGGGAGGCAGAAGAACTATGGCTACACCTTC.